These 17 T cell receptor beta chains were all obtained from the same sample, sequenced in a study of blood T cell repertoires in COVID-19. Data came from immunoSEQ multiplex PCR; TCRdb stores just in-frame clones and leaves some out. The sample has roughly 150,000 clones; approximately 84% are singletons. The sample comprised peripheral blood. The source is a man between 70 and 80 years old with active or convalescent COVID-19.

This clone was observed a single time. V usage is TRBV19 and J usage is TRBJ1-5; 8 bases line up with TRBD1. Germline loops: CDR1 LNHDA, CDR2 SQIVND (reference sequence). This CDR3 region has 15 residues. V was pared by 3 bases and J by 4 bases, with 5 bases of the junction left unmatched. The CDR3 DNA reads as TGTGCCAGTAGTATCAGGGGGCGGGAAAATCAGCCCCAGCATTTT. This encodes CASSIRGRENQPQHF.

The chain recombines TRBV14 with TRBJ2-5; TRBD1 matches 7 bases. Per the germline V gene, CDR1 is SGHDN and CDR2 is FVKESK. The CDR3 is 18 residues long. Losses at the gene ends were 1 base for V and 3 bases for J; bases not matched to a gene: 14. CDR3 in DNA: TGTGCCAGCAGCCAAGTAGAGGGGGCCCCCGTTGGGAAAGAGACCCAGTACTTC. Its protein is CASSQVEGAPVGKETQYF.

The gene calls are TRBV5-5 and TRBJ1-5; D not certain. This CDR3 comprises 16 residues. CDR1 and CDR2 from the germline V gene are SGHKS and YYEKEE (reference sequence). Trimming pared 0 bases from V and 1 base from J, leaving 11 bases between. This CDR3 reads CASSLAGVGSNQPQHF. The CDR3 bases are TGTGCCAGCAGCTTGGCCGGGGTGGGGAGCAATCAGCCCCAGCATTTT.

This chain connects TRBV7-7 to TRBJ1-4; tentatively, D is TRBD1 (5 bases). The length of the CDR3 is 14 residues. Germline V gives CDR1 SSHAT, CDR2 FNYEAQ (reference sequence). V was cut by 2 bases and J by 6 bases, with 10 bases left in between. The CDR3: CASSLRQGDEKLFF. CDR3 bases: TGTGCCAGCAGCTTAAGGCAGGGCGATGAAAAACTGTTTTTT.

CDR3 coding DNA: TGTGCCAGCAGAAGGGACAGGGGGCGCGATCTAAGCAATCAGCCCCAGCATTTT. It yields the protein CASRRDRGRDLSNQPQHF. The chain is built from TRBV28 and TRBJ1-5; 12 nucleotides align to TRBD1. CDR1 MDHEN and CDR2 SYDVKM come from the germline V gene. Trimming at V came to 6 bases and at J to 1 base, leaving 10 bases not matched to a gene. This CDR3 contains 18 residues.

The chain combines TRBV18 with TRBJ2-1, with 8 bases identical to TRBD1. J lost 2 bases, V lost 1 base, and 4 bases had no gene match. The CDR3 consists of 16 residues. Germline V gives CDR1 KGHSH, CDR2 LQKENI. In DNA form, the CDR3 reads TGTGCCAGCTCACCACAACAGGGGGAGCCCTACAATGAGCAGTTCTTC. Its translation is CASSPQQGEPYNEQFF.

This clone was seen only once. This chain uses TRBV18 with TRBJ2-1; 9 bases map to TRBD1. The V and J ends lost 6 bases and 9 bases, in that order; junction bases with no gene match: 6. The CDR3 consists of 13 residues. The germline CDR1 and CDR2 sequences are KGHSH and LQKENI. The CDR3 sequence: CASSWGQGSEQFF. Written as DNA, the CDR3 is TGTGCCAGCTCCTGGGGACAGGGTAGTGAGCAGTTCTTC. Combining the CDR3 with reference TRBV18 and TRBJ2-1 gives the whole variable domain NAGVMQNPRHLVRRRGQEARLRCSPMKGHSHVYWYRQLPEEGLKFMVYLQKENIIDESGMPKERFSAEFPKEGPSILRIQQVVRGDSAAYFCASSWGQGSEQFFGPGTRLTVL.

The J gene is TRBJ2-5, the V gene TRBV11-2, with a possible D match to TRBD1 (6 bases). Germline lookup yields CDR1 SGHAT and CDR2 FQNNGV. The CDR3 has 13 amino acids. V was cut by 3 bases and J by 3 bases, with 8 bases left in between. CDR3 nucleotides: TGTGCCAGCAGCTTTCGACAGGAAGAGACCCAGTACTTC. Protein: CASSFRQEETQYF.

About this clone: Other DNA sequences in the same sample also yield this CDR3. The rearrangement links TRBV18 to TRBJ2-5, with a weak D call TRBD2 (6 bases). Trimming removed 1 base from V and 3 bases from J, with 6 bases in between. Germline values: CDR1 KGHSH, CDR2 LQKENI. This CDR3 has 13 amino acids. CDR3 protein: CASSPRREETQYF. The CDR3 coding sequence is TGTGCCAGCTCACCACGGAGGGAAGAGACCCAGTACTTC.

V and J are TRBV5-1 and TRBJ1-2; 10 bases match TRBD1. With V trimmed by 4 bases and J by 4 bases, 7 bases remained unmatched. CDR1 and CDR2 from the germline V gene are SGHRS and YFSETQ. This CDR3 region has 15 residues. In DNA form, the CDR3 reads TGCGCCAGCAGCGCGCGACAGGGGGCCGGCTATGGCTACACCTTC. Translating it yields CASSARQGAGYGYTF.

This CDR3 is CASSSGTGLYIQYF. CDR3 nucleotides: TGCGCCAGCAGTTCCGGGACAGGTCTTTACATTCAGTACTTC. This sequence joins TRBV5-1 and TRBJ2-4; TRBD1 agrees at 8 bases. V was clipped by 5 bases and J by 8 bases; unmatched bases: 9. There are 14 residues in the CDR3. Germline CDR1 reads SGHRS; CDR2 reads YFSETQ. The full variable domain, its missing parts supplied by reference TRBV5-1 and TRBJ2-4, is KAGVTQTPRYLIKTRGQQVTLSCSPISGHRSVSWYQQTPGQGLQFLFEYFSETQRNKGNFPGRFSGRQFSNSRSEMNVSTLELGDSALYLCASSSGTGLYIQYFGAGTRLSVL.

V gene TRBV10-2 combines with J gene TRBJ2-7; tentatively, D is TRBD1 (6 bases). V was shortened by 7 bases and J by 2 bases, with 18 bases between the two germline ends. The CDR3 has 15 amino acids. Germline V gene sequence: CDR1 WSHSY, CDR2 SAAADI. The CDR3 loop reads CASMTQGVNPYEQYF. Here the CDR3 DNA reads TGCGCCAGCATGACACAGGGTGTGAACCCCTACGAGCAGTACTTC.

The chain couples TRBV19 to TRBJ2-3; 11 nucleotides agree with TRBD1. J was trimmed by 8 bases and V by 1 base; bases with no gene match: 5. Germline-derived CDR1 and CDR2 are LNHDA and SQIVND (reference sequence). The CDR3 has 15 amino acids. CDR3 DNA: TGTGCCAGTAGTATAGTCGGACAGGGGGCCGGTACGCAGTATTTT. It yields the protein CASSIVGQGAGTQYF. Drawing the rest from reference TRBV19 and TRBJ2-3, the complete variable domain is DGGITQSPKYLFRKEGQNVTLSCEQNLNHDAMYWYRQDPGQGLRLIYYSQIVNDFQKGDIAEGYSVSREKKESFPLTVTSAQKNPTAFYLCASSIVGQGAGTQYFGPGTRLTVL.

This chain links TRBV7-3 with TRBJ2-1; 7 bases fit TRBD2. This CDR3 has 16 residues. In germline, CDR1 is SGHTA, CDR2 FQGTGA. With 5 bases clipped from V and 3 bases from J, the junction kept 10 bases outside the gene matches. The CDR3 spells CASSAAGGSVYNEQFF. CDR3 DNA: TGTGCCAGCAGCGCCGCTGGCGGGAGCGTCTACAATGAGCAGTTCTTC. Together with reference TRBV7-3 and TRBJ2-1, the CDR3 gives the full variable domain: GAGVSQTPSNKVTEKGKYVELRCDPISGHTALYWYRQSLGQGPEFLIYFQGTGAADDSGLPNDRFFAVRPEGSVSTLKIQRTERGDSAVYLCASSAAGGSVYNEQFFGPGTRLTVL.

The CDR3: CASSYLDRVNSPLHF. As DNA, the CDR3 is TGTGCCAGCAGTTACCTGGACAGGGTCAATTCACCCCTCCACTTT. V gene TRBV6-6 combines with J gene TRBJ1-6; 8 nucleotides line up with TRBD1. Germline loops: CDR1 MNHNY, CDR2 SVGAGI (reference sequence). The CDR3 extends over 15 amino acids. With 2 bases clipped from V and 7 bases from J, the junction kept 4 bases outside the gene matches.

CDR3 DNA: TGTGCCAGCAGTCTGAACGGGGATAGCAATCAGCCCCAGCATTTT. Residues: CASSLNGDSNQPQHF. The gene calls are TRBV9 and TRBJ1-5, with D uncertain. This CDR3 has 15 amino acids. Germline V gene data show CDR1 as SGDLS and CDR2 as YYNGEE. The V end lost 5 bases, the J end lost 0 bases, and 12 bases lay between the germline ends.

CDR3 protein: CASIGGFSTDTQYF. CDR3 DNA sequence: TGTGCCAGCATTGGTGGCTTCAGCACAGATACGCAGTATTTT. This sequence joins TRBV25-1 and TRBJ2-3, with no clear D. Germline lookup yields CDR1 MGHDK and CDR2 SYGVNS. The V and J ends lost 7 bases and 0 bases respectively, with 11 bases between them. The CDR3 runs to 14 residues.